This entry describes one TCR beta chain. The source of the sample is a study of control samples from healthy donors and cancer patients. The germline V and J ends were trimmed by 9 bases and 9 bases, with 12 bases remaining between them. CDR1 and CDR2 from the germline V gene are PRHDT and FYEKMQ (reference sequence). The CDR3 is 12 amino acids. The method was immunoSEQ multiplex PCR; TCRdb's version includes in-frame clones alone and lacks a portion of them. The sample carries 20,000 to 30,000 clones, 65% to 90% recorded once. The specimen was PBMCs. The gene calls are TRBV13 and TRBJ1-6; D remains ambiguous. The TCR comes from a woman between 55 and 75 years old with head and neck cancer. The DNA for the CDR3 is TGTGCCAGTTCAAAAAGGAGTTCACCCCTCCACTTT. This translates into CASSKRSSPLHF.